Included here is one T cell receptor beta chain sequence, with context. Its antigen remains unidentified. The sample is drawn from a study of Ad26.COV2.S vaccination and SARS-CoV-2 variants. CDR3 length equals 13 residues. V lost 2 bases and J lost 7, with 12 bases in between. The germline gives CDR1 MNHEY, CDR2 SMNVEV (reference sequence). Study-wide results and limits: Responses of T cells in total may have been underestimated by the TCR breadth and depth analyses.

Treatment in this sample: about 20 received Ad26.COV2.S at low or high dose, single or two shots; several received placebo; per-sample allocation not given. The samples were gathered on day 63 after the first injection of vaccine or placebo. Measured with immunoSEQ multiplex PCR; TCRdb has only the in-frame clones, and not every one. The sample has around 300,000 clones; 88% are singletons. This sample comprised peripheral blood, obtained in a trial of Ad26.COV2.S vaccine versus placebo. The receptor was derived from a person aged 18 to 65 who received the Ad26.COV2.S COVID-19 vaccine or a placebo. The chain recombines TRBV27 with TRBJ2-7, with D hard to call. The CDR3 region is CASSLGPAVEQYF. In DNA, the CDR3 is TGTGCCAGCAGTTTAGGACCGGCGGTTGAGCAGTACTTC.